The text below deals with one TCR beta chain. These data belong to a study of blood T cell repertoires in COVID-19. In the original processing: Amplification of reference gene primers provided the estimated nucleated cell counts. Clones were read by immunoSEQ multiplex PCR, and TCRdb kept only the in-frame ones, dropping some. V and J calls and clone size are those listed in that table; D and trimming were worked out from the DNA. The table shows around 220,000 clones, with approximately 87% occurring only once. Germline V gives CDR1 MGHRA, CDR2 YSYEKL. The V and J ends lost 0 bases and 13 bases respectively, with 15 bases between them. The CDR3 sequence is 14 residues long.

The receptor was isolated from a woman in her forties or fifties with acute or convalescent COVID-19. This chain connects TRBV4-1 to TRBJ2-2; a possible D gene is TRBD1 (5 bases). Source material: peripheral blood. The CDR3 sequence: CASSQETGSQGLFF. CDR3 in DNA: TGCGCCAGCAGCCAAGAAACTGGATCCCAGGGGCTGTTTTTT.